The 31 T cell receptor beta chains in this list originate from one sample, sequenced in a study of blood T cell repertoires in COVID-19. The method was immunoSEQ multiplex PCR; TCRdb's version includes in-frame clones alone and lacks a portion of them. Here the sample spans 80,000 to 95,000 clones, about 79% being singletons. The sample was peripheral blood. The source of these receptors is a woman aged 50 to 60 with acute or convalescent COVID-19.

CDR3 sequence reads: CARRYDRVMYNEQFF. The CDR3 DNA follows: TGTGCCAGAAGGTATGACAGGGTTATGTACAATGAGCAGTTCTTC. The chain uses TRBV5-3 and TRBJ2-1; TRBD1 matches at 7 bases. TRBV5-3 falls under the ORF class, with uncertain function. The CDR3 loop spans 15 amino acids. With 5 bases clipped from V and 4 bases from J, the junction kept 9 bases outside the gene matches.

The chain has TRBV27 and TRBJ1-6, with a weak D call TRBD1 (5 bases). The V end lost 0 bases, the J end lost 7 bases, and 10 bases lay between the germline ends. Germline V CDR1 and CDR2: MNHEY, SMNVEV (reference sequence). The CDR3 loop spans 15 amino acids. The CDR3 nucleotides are TGTGCCAGCAGTTTATCCCAGGGATGGAATTCACCCCTCCACTTT. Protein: CASSLSQGWNSPLHF.

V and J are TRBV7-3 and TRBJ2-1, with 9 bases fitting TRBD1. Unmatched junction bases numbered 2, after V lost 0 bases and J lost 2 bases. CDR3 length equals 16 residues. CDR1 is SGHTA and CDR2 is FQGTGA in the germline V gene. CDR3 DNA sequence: TGTGCCAGCAGCTTAACCGGGACAGGGACCTACAATGAGCAGTTCTTC. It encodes CASSLTGTGTYNEQFF.

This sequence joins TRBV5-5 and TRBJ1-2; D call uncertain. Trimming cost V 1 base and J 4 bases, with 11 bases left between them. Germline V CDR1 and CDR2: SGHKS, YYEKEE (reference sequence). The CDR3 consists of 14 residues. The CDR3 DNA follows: TGTGCCAGCAGCTTGTTGGGGAGTGGCTATGGCTACACCTTC. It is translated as CASSLLGSGYGYTF. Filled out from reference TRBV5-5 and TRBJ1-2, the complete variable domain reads DAGVTQSPTHLIKTRGQQVTLRCSPISGHKSVSWYQQVLGQGPQFIFQYYEKEERGRGNFPDRFSARQFPNYSSELNVNALLLGDSALYLCASSLLGSGYGYTFGSGTRLTVV.

CDR3 in amino acids: CASSATSGAAGEQFF. CDR3 DNA: TGTGCCAGCAGCGCGACTAGCGGGGCCGCGGGGGAGCAGTTCTTC. This chain connects TRBV9 to TRBJ2-1; 11 nucleotides align to TRBD2. Per the germline V gene, CDR1 is SGDLS and CDR2 is YYNGEE. J was trimmed by 10 bases and V by 3 bases; bases with no gene match: 9. The CDR3 is 15 amino acids.

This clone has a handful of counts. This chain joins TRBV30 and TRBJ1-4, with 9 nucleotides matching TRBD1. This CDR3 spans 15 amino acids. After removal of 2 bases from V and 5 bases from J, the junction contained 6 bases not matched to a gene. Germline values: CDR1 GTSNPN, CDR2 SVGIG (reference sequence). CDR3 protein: CAWSMGTGLNEKLFF. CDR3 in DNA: TGTGCCTGGAGTATGGGGACAGGGCTAAATGAAAAACTGTTTTTT.

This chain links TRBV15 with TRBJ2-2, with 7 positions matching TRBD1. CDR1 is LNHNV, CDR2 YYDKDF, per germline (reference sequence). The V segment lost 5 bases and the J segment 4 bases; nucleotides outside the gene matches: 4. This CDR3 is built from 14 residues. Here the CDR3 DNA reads TGTGCCACCAGCCTCAGGGGGTCCACCGGGGAGCTGTTTTTT. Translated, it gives CATSLRGSTGELFF.

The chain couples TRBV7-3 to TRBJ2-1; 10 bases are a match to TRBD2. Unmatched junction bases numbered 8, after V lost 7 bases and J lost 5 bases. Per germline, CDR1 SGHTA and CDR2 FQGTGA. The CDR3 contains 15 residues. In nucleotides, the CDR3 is TGTGCCAGCACCGCGAGCGGGGGGGCCCACAATGAGCAGTTCTTC. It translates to CASTASGGAHNEQFF.

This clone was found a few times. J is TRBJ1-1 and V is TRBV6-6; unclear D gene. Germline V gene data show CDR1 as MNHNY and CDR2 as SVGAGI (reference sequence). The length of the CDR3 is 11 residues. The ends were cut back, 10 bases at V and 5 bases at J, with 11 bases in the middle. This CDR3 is CATGVSTEAFF. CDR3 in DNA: TGTGCCACCGGGGTTTCGACTGAAGCTTTCTTT.

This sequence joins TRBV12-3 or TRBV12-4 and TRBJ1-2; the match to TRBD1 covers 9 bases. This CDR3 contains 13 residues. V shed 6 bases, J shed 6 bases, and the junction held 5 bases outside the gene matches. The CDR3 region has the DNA TGTGCCAGCAGCCGGGACAGGGATCATGGCTACACCTTC. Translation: CASSRDRDHGYTF.

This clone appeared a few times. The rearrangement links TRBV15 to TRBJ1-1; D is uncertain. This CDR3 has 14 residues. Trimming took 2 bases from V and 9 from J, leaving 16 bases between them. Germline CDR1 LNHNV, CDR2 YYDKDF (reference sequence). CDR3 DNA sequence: TGTGCCACCAGCAGACCCCCCCGGACTCCCAAAGCTTTCTTT. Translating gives CATSRPPRTPKAFF.

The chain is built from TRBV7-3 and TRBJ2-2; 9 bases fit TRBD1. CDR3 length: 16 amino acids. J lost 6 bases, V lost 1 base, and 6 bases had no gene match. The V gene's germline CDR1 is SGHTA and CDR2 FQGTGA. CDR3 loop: CASSLRGTGIAGELFF. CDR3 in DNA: TGTGCCAGCAGCTTAAGGGGGACAGGGATCGCCGGGGAGCTGTTTTTT.

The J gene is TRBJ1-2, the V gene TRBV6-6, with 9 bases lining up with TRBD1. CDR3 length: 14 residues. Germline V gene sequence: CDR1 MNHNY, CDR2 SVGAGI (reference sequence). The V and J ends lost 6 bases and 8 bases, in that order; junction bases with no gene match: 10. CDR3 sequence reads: CASRLQGAVRGYTF. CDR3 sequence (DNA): TGTGCCAGCAGGTTACAGGGGGCCGTGCGGGGCTACACCTTC.

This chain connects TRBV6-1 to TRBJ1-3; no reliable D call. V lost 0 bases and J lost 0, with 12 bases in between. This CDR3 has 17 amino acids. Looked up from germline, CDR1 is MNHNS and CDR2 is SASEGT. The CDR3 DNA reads TGTGCCAGCAGTGAAGCCTGGCAGGCCTTCTCTGGAAACACCATATATTTT. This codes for CASSEAWQAFSGNTIYF.

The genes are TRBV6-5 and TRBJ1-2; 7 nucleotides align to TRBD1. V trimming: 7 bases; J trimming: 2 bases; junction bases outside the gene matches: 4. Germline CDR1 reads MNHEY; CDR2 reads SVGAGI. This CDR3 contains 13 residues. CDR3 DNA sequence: TGTGCCAGCAACAGACAGGGAAACTATGGCTACACCTTC. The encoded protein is CASNRQGNYGYTF.

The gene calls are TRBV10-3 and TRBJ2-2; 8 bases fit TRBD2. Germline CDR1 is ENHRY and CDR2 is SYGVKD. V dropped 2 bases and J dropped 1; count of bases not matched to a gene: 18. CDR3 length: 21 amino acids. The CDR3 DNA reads TGTGCCATCAGTGAGACCGCCCTGAGGACCGGGGGGGCCGGGAACACCGGGGAGCTGTTTTTT. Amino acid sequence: CAISETALRTGGAGNTGELFF.

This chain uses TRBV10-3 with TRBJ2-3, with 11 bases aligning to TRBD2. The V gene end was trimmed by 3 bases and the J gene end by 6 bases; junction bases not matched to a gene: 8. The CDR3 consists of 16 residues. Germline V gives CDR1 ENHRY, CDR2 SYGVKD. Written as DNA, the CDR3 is TGTGCCATCAGTGAAGGGACTAGCGGAGTGTCGGATACGCAGTATTTT. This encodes CAISEGTSGVSDTQYF.

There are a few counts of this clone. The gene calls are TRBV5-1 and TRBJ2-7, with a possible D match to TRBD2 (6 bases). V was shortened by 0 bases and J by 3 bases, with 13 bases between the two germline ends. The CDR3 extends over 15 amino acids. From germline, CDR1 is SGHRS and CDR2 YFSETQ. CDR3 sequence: CASSLVEGRIYEQYF. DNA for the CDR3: TGCGCCAGCAGCTTGGTGGAGGGACGGATCTACGAGCAGTACTTC.

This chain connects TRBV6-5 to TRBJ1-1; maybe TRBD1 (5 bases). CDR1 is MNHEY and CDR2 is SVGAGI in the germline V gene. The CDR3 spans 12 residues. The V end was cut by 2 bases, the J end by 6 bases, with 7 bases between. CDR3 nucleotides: TGTGCCAGCAGTTACAGGGGTTCTGAAGCTTTCTTT. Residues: CASSYRGSEAFF.

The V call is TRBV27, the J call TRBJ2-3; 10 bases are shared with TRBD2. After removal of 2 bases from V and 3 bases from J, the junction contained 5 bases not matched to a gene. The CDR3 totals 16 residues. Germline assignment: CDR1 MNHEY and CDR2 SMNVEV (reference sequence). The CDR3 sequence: CASSLLLAGFTDTQYF. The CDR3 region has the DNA TGTGCCAGCAGTTTACTACTAGCGGGGTTTACAGATACGCAGTATTTT.

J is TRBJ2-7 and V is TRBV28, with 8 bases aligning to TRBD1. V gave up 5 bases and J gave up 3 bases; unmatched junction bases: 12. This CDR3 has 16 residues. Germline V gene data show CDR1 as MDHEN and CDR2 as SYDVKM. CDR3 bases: TGTGCCAGCAGTCCGAGAACAGGGGGAAGTCGCTACGAGCAGTACTTC. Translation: CASSPRTGGSRYEQYF.

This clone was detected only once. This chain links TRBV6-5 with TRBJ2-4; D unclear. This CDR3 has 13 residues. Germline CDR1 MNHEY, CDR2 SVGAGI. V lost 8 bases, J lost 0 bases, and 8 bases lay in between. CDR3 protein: CASRSLAKNIQYF. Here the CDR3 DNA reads TGTGCCAGCCGGTCCCTAGCCAAAAACATTCAGTACTTC.

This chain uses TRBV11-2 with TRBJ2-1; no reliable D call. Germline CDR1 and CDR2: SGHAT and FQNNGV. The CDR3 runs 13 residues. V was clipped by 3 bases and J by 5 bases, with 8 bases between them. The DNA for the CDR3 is TGTGCCAGCAGCTTTGAGCGAAACAATGAGCAGTTCTTC. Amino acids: CASSFERNNEQFF.

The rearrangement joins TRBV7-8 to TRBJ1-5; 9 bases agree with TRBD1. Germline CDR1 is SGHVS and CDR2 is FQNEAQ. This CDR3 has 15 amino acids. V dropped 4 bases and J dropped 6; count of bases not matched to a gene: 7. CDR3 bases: TGTGCCAGCAGCTGGGGACAGGGAAAGGGTCAGCCCCAGCATTTT. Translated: CASSWGQGKGQPQHF.

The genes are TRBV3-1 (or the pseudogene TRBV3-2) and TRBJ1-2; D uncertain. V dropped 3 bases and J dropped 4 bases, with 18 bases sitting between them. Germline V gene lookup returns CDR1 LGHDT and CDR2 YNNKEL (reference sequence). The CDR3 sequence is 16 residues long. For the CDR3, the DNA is TGTGCCAGCAGCCATTCCCCAGGCGCAGTCTCCTATGGCTACACCTTC. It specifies CASSHSPGAVSYGYTF.

This chain's CDR3 is CASSLPRDGRGYTF. The CDR3 coding sequence is TGTGCCAGCAGCCTCCCAAGGGACGGGAGGGGCTACACCTTC. The chain combines TRBV5-6 with TRBJ1-2; D is perhaps TRBD1 (5 bases). The CDR3 consists of 14 residues. CDR1 and CDR2 (germline): SGHDT, YYEEEE. The V and J ends lost 4 bases and 8 bases respectively, with 18 bases between them. The full variable domain, with the rest looked up from reference TRBV5-6 and TRBJ1-2, is DAGVTQSPTHLIKTRGQQVTLRCSPKSGHDTVSWYQQALGQGPQFIFQYYEEEERQRGNFPDRFSGHQFPNYSSELNVNALLLGDSALYLCASSLPRDGRGYTFGSGTRLTVV.

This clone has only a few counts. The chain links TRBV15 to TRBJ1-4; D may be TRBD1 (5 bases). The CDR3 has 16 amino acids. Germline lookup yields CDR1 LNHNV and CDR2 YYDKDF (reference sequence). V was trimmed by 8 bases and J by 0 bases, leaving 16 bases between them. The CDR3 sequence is CATSAGLSATNEKLFF. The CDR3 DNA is TGTGCCACCTCGGCGGGGCTTTCTGCAACTAATGAAAAACTGTTTTTT.

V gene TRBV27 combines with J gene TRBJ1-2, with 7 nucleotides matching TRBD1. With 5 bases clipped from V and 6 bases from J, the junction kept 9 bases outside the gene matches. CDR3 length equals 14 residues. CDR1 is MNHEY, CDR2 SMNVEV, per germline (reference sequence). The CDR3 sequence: CASSATGFSDGYTF. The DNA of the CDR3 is TGTGCCAGCAGTGCGACAGGGTTCTCAGATGGCTACACCTTC.

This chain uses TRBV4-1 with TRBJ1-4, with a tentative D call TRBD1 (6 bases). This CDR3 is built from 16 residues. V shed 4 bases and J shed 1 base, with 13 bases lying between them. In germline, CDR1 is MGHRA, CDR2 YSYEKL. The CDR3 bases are TGCGCCAGCAGCCCAGGGGTATTCGGAACTAATGAAAAACTGTTTTTT. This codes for CASSPGVFGTNEKLFF.

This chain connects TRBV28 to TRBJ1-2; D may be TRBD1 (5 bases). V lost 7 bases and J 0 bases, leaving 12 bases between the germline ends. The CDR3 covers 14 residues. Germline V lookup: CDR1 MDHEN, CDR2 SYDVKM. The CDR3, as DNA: TGTGCCAGCAAACAGGAGAGAGCTAACTATGGCTACACCTTC. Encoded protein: CASKQERANYGYTF.

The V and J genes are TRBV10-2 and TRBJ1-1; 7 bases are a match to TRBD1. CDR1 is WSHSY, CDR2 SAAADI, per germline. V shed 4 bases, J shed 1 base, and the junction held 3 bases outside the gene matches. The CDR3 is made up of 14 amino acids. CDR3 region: CASSATGRNTEAFF. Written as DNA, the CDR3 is TGCGCCAGCAGTGCGACAGGGCGGAACACTGAAGCTTTCTTT.